Listed here are 4 T cell receptor beta chains from one sample, sequenced in a study of blood T cell repertoires in COVID-19. Sequenced by immunoSEQ multiplex PCR; TCRdb stores in-frame clones only, minus some. The table has 200,000 to 250,000 clones, roughly four fifths seen once. Sequencing input: PBMCs or T cells enriched from blood (not recorded which). The receptor set was obtained from a man aged 35 to 55 who had recovered from COVID-19.

The chain employs TRBV7-3 and TRBJ2-5; 12 bases fit TRBD1. Germline V gene lookup returns CDR1 SGHTA and CDR2 FQGTGA. J gave up 5 bases and V 4 bases, and 5 bases lay outside the gene matches. This CDR3 has 15 residues. The chain's CDR3 is CASSSGTGGWETQYF. CDR3 bases: TGTGCCAGCAGCTCCGGGACAGGGGGCTGGGAGACCCAGTACTTC.

The V call is TRBV7-9, the J call TRBJ1-1; possibly TRBD1 for D (6 bases). This CDR3 is 15 amino acids long. V was cut by 5 bases and J by 1 base, with 14 bases left in between. Germline lookup yields CDR1 SEHNR and CDR2 FQNEAQ (reference sequence). The CDR3 DNA reads TGTGCCAGCAGCCCCCCGGGACAACAGAACACTGAAGCTTTCTTT. The encoded protein is CASSPPGQQNTEAFF.

This clone was seen a few times. J is TRBJ1-5 and V is TRBV19; D perhaps matches TRBD1 (5 bases). The V gene lost 1 base and the J gene lost 0 bases, with 10 bases spanning the gap. Germline V gene data show CDR1 as LNHDA and CDR2 as SQIVND (reference sequence). This CDR3 region has 16 residues. This CDR3 is CASSIGGRVSNQPQHF. CDR3 coding DNA: TGTGCCAGTAGTATAGGTGGCAGGGTTAGCAATCAGCCCCAGCATTTT.

The rearrangement links TRBV12-3 or TRBV12-4 to TRBJ1-3; D gene uncertain. V lost 6 bases and J 5 bases, leaving 8 bases between the germline ends. The CDR3 loop spans 12 amino acids. The CDR3 reads CASRPSRNTIYF. CDR3 DNA sequence: TGTGCCAGCAGGCCCAGTAGAAACACCATATATTTT.